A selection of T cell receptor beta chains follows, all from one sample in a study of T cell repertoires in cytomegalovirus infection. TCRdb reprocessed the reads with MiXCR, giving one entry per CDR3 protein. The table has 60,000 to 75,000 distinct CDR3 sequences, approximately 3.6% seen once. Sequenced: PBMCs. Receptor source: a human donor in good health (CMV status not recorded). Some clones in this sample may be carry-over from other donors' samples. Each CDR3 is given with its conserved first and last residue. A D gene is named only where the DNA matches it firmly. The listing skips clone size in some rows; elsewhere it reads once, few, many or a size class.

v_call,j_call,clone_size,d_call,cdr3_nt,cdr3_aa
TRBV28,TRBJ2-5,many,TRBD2,TGTGCCAGCAGCATCAGAATGGGACTAGCGGGAGAGACCCAGTACTTC,CASSIRMGLAGETQYF
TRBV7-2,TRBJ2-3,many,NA,TGTGCCAGCAGCTTAGGGGGCAGGGCCACAGATACGCAGTATTTT,CASSLGGRATDTQYF
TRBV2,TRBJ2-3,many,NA,TGTGCCAGCAGCCCCGGACCTCGGGCGCAGTATTTT,CASSPGPRAQYF
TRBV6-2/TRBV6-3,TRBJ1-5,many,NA,TGTGCCAGCAGCCACCCCCGAGGGAATCAGCCCCAGCATTTT,CASSHPRGNQPQHF
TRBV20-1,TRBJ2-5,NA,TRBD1,TGCAGTGCCCTGGGACAGGGCTTGGAGACCCAGTACTTC,CSALGQGLETQYF
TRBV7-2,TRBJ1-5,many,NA,TGTGCCAGCAGCTTAGTTGGAGGTTATAGCAATCAGCCCCAGCATTTT,CASSLVGGYSNQPQHF
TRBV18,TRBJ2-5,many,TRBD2,TGTGCCAGCTCACGTCGGACTAGCCAGAGCGGGGAGACCCAGTACTTC,CASSRRTSQSGETQYF
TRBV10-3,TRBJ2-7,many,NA,TGTGCCATCAGGCCAGACAGCGGGTCCTACGAGCAGTACTTC,CAIRPDSGSYEQYF
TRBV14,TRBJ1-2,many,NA,TGTGCCAGCAGCCTTGGGACAAAGGCAGGGGGCTACACCTTC,CASSLGTKAGGYTF
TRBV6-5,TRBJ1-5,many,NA,TGTGCCAGTAGGAAGGGGGGGCCCAATCAGCCCCAGCATTTT,CASRKGGPNQPQHF
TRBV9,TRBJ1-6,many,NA,TGTGCCAGCAGCGTAGGACCGAGGAGCTCCTATAATTCACCCCTCCACTTT,CASSVGPRSSYNSPLHF
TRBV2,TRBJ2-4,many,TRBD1,TGTGCCAGTATGGGACAGGGGGCGAACATTCAGTACTTC,CASMGQGANIQYF
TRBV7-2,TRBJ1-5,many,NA,TGTGCCAGCAGCCCCGGTTCCCATCAGCCCCAGCATTTT,CASSPGSHQPQHF
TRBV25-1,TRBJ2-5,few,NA,TGTGCCAGCGCAGAGGGACTTTTAGGGGAGACCCAGTACTTC,CASAEGLLGETQYF
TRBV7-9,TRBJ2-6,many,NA,TGTGCCAGCGTAGGACAGCCGTCAGGGGCCAACGTCCTGACTTTC,CASVGQPSGANVLTF
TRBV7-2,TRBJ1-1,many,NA,TGTGCCAGCAGCTTTGAGAGGAGCACTGAAGCTTTCTTT,CASSFERSTEAFF
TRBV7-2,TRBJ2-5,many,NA,TGTGCCAGCAGCTGGAGGACAGCCGGGGCACAAGAGACCCAGTACTTC,CASSWRTAGAQETQYF
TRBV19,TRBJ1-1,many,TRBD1,TGTGCCAGTAGTTCCCGGGACAGGTTGAACACTGAAGCTTTCTTT,CASSSRDRLNTEAFF
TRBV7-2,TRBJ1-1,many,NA,TGTGCCAGCAGCGTATTACAGGGAGCAGGAGCTTTCTTT,CASSVLQGAGAFF
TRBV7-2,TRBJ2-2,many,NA,TGTGCCAGCAGCCCCCCGGGTCCCGGGGAGCTGTTTTTT,CASSPPGPGELFF
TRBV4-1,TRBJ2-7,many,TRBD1,TGCGCCAGCAGCCTACGGACAGGGGATGTAAACGAGCAGTACTTC,CASSLRTGDVNEQYF
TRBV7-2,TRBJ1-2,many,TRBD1,TGTGCCAGCAGCGTTCAGGGGGCGCCTAACTATGGCTACACCTTC,CASSVQGAPNYGYTF
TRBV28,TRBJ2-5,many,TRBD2,TGTGCCAGCAGTTTGGGGAAGGGACCGGGACTAGCGGACCAAGAGACCCAGTACTTC,CASSLGKGPGLADQETQYF
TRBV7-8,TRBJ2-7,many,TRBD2,TGTGCCAGCAGCCGGACTAGCGGGGGGGCGGGCAGCTACGAGCAGTACTTC,CASSRTSGGAGSYEQYF
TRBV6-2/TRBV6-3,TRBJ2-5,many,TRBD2,TGTGCCAGCATGATGGGGGGGGTAAAGACCCAGTACTTC,CASMMGGVKTQYF
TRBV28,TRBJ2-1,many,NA,TGTGCCAGCAAGGGGCCCCATGAGCAGTTCTTC,CASKGPHEQFF
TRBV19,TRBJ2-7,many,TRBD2,TGTGCCAGTAGTCCGGGCTCGGCTAGCGGGAGTAAACTCGAGCAGTACTTC,CASSPGSASGSKLEQYF
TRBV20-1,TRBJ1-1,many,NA,TGCAGTGCCCTTAGGAACACTGAAGCTTTCTTT,CSALRNTEAFF
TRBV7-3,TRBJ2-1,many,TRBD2,TGTGCCAGCAGCCCCTCTGCGGGGGGCTGGAATGAGCAGTTCTTC,CASSPSAGGWNEQFF
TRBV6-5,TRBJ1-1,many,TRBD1,TGTGCCAGCAGACGAGGGGACAGGGGGCTGTCGAACACTGAAGCTTTCTTT,CASRRGDRGLSNTEAFF
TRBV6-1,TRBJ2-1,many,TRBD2,TGTGCCAGCAGTTCGGGGAGGACTAGCGGGTACAATGAGCAGTTCTTC,CASSSGRTSGYNEQFF
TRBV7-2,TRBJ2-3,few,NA,TGTGCCAGCAGCTCTATGACAGGTCCAGATACGCAGTATTTT,CASSSMTGPDTQYF